The TCR beta chain described here comes from a study of blood T cell repertoires in COVID-19. Data came from immunoSEQ multiplex PCR; TCRdb stores just in-frame clones and leaves some out. There are roughly 70,000 clones in the sample; approximately 90% occur only once, and over 3% lies in the top ten. Points on this clone: This same CDR3 is encoded by further DNA sequences in the sample.

The sample comprised peripheral blood. This clonotype originated in a man between 65 and 79 years old with acute or convalescent COVID-19.

Here the CDR3 reads CASSQGTANYGYTF. CDR3 nucleotide sequence: TGCGCCAGCAGCCAAGGGACAGCGAACTATGGCTACACCTTC. V gene TRBV4-3 combines with J gene TRBJ1-2, with D maybe TRBD1 (6 bases). Germline V lookup: CDR1 LGHNA, CDR2 YSLEER. This CDR3 contains 14 residues. V was clipped by 1 base and J by 2 bases, with 8 bases between them.